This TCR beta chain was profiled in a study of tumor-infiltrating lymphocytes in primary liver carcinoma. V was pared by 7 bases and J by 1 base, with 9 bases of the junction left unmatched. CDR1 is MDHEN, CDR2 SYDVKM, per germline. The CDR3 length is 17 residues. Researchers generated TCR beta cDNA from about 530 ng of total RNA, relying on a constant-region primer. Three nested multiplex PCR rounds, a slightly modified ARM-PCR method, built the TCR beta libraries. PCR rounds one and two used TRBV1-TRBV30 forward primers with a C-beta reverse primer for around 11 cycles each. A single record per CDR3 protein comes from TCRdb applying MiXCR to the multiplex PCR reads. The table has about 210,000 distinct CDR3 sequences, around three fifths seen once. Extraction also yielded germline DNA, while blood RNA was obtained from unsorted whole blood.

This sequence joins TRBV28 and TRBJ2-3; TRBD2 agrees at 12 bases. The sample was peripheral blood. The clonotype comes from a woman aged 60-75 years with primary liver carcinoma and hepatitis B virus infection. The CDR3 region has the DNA TGTGCCAGCACCGACGGGCTAGCGGGAGGGGGCACAGATACGCAGTATTTT. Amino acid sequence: CASTDGLAGGGTDTQYF.